This paragraph reports one T cell receptor beta chain. This entry belongs to a study of OX40 agonist ivuxolimab in advanced cancers. The protocol was immunoSEQ multiplex PCR, while the TCRdb copy is restricted to in-frame clones and leaves out a portion. Of tens of thousands of clones in the sample, over 80% were seen once. There are 17 residues in the CDR3. After removal of 1 base from V and 7 bases from J, the junction contained 15 bases not matched to a gene. CDR1 and CDR2 (germline): SGHAT, FQNNGV. The receptor was derived from an adult with an advanced solid tumor such as melanoma, head and neck, liver or kidney cancer. Sample: CD4+ or CD8+ T cells sorted from blood, taken in a trial of the OX40 agonist ivuxolimab. The chain couples TRBV11-2 to TRBJ2-5; 7 nucleotides align to TRBD2. CDR3 DNA sequence: TGTGCCAGCAGCTTAGGTTTGGGCGGGAGTACGGGCGGGACCCAGTACTTC. Encoded protein: CASSLGLGGSTGGTQYF.